The clone carrying this TCR beta chain was found once. Its antigen remains unknown. The table came from immunoSEQ multiplex PCR; TCRdb's copy has only in-frame clones and leaves some out. The repertoire has some 200,000 clones, roughly three quarters of them found once; the top ten carry more than 4.5%. About 2 micrograms of genomic DNA (from cryopreserved PBMCs) were used for TCR beta libraries. The data derive from a study of cytotoxic CD8 clonotypes in ibrutinib-treated CLL. In the study overall: The study recorded mean values of about 260,000 productive templates and 100,000 or so productive rearrangements per sample. Findings and caveats of the study: While tracking circulating CD8+ T-cell counts, baseline clonality exceeded that of age-matched healthy donors. Collection times varied between progressing and sustained-remission patients.

The sequence was obtained from a human donor with chronic lymphocytic leukemia. The sequences come from PBMCs, collected after 12 months of ibrutinib treatment.

The CDR3 DNA sequence: TGTGCCAGCACCCCACTCCGCGGGGGTTACAATGAGCAGTTCTTC. Protein product: CASTPLRGGYNEQFF. This chain links TRBV2 with TRBJ2-1; 7 nucleotides align to TRBD2. V lost 7 bases to trimming and J lost 4 bases; unmatched junction nucleotides: 10. Germline V gene data show CDR1 as SNHLY and CDR2 as FYNNEI. The CDR3 sequence is 15 residues long. The whole variable domain, remainder taken from reference TRBV2 and TRBJ2-1, is EPEVTQTPSHQVTQMGQEVILRCVPISNHLYFYWYRQILGQKVEFLVSFYNNEISEKSEIFDDQFSVERPDGSNFTLKIRSTKLEDSAMYFCASTPLRGGYNEQFFGPGTRLTVL.